This TCR beta chain was retrieved from a study of technical replicates of blood from four donors. The CDR3 sequence is 14 residues long. V shed 6 bases, J shed 0 bases, and the junction held 2 bases outside the gene matches. CDR1 is SGHDN, CDR2 FVKESK, per germline. Libraries were prepared by immunoSEQ multiplex PCR; TCRdb keeps only in-frame clonotypes and omits some of them. Of around 80,000 clones listed, more than 95% are singletons. V and J are TRBV14 and TRBJ1-3, with 7 nucleotides matching TRBD1. The sequenced sample was T cells isolated from PBMCs. The clonotype originates from a human donor in good health. In DNA, the CDR3 is TGTGCCAGCAGGCGACAGGGCTCTGGAAACACCATATATTTT. It is translated as CASRRQGSGNTIYF.